This T cell receptor beta chain emerged from a study of Ad26.COV2.S vaccination and SARS-CoV-2 variants. Treatment denoted: 15 to 20 received Ad26.COV2.S at low or high dose, single or two shots; 5 received placebo; per-sample allocation not given. Sampling was done on day 63 after the first vaccine or placebo injection. On this clone: Its antigen is as yet unknown.

Study findings and constraints: The study found similar non-spike TCR breadth in vaccine and placebo recipients.

Clones were read by immunoSEQ multiplex PCR, and TCRdb kept only the in-frame ones, dropping some. Among 500,000 or so clones, approximately 92% were seen once, and the ten largest hold roughly 2.5%. This CDR3 has 14 amino acids. V was shortened by 1 base and J by 3 bases, with 6 bases between the two germline ends. Per germline, CDR1 SGHAT and CDR2 FQDESV (reference sequence). This chain uses TRBV11-1 with TRBJ2-2; D unclear. The sequence came from a person aged 18-65 years who received the Ad26.COV2.S COVID-19 vaccine or a placebo. Source: peripheral blood, taken in a trial of Ad26.COV2.S vaccine versus placebo. This CDR3 reads CASSLESDTGELFF. The DNA of the CDR3 is TGTGCCAGCAGCTTAGAATCAGACACCGGGGAGCTGTTTTTT.